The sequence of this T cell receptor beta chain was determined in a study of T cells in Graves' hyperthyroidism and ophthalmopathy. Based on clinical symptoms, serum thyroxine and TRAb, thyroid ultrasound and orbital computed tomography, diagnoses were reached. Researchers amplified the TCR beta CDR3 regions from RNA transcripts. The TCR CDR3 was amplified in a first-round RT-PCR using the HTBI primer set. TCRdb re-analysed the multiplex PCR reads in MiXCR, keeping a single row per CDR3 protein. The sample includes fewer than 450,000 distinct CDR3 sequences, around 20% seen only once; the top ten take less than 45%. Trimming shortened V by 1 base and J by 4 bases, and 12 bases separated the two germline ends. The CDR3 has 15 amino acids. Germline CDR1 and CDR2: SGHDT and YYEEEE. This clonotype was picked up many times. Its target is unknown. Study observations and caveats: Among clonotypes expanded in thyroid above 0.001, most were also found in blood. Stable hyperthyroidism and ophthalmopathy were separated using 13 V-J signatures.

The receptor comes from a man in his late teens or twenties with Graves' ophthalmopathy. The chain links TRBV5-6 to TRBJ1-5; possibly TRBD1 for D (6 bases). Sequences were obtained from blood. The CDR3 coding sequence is TGTGCCAGCAGCTTGAGACAGGCTTGGAATCAGCCCCAGCATTTT. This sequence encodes CASSLRQAWNQPQHF. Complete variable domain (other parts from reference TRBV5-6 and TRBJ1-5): DAGVTQSPTHLIKTRGQQVTLRCSPKSGHDTVSWYQQALGQGPQFIFQYYEEEERQRGNFPDRFSGHQFPNYSSELNVNALLLGDSALYLCASSLRQAWNQPQHFGDGTRLSIL.